This T cell receptor beta chain originates from a study of beta chain features in type 1 diabetes (dated by TCRdb to about 2018). Notes on the research overall: Patients and healthy donors did not differ in mean age, gender distribution, total cell number or subset yield. Whereas all 30 or so donors provided naive and central memory subsets, regulatory and stem cell-like memory subsets were isolated from just 8 patients and about eight healthy donors. Across all samples, 107,917,701 sorted cells were examined, and cell number per subset correlated strongly with RNA yield. The study compared TCRB repertoires of sorted circulating CD4+ T cell subsets between recently diagnosed type 1 diabetes patients and matched healthy donors.

The germline V gene gives CDR1 as ENHRY and CDR2 as SYGVKD. The CDR3, from cysteine to phenylalanine, totals 13 residues. CDR3 DNA only is kept here, 39 bases in frame from base 1. V was cut back by 8 bases and J by 2 bases, leaving a gap of 12 bases between them. The High Capacity cDNA Reverse Transcription Kit was used to reverse transcribe all of the isolated RNA, meaning that expressed TCRB transcripts were what got sequenced. Deep immunoSEQ sequencing was performed on naive, central memory and regulatory T cell samples, with an average of roughly 4 million total reads per sample. After sorted cells were lysed in RLT buffer, RNA was extracted with DNase-treated RNeasy Micro or Mini kits, with the choice depending on cell number. Each cell subset was processed separately to prevent cross-contamination, with patient and healthy donor samples processed together. Using the immunoSEQ multiplex PCR, TCRB sequences were amplified from cDNA into 87-bp fragments spanning the CDR3 region. Sequencing of the amplicons was performed on the Illumina HiSeq platform. The paper's data handling went like this. Synthetic template baselines were used to correct PCR bias computationally, reads within Hamming distance 2 were collapsed together, and singletons that could not be merged were discarded. Reads were aligned against IMGT to assign V, D and J genes, CDR3 length and insertions or deletions at six rearrangement sites. Within each subset, clonotype counts were normalized to the number of sorted cells before true diversity and Gini coefficients were calculated with the tcR R package. The overlap coefficient, calculated on TCRB nucleotide sequences, was used to measure repertoire sharing. As a proxy for the pre-selection repertoire, out-of-frame TCRB sequences from naive cells were analyzed. TCRdb re-hosts the immuneACCESS table, in-frame sequences only. Its copies lack some clones; in the studies checked, an unresolved V gene accounts for under half of them, and the cause for the rest is not known. V and J calls and clone size come straight from that table; D and trimming were deduced from the DNA. The sample records a few hundred thousand clones, approximately 13% of which are singletons. 0.013% to 0.015% of the sample belongs to the ten largest clones.

From each donor, a single peripheral blood sample of approximately 0.11 L on average was drawn into heparinised tubes. Naive, central memory, regulatory and stem cell-like memory CD4+ T cells were sorted on a BD FACSAria II using a panel including CD45RO, CCR7, CD25, CD127, CD95 and CD27. A purity above 95% was achieved for all sorted populations. PBMCs were separated immediately by Lymphoprep density gradient centrifugation and were stained directly, without being cultured. Samples were stained and sorted in pairs, with one healthy donor and one patient per experiment, so that batch effects were minimized. This clone showed up just a few times. It lacks a known antigen. No much larger clone exists at a distance of one base, and base qualities are not known. Overall results and qualifications from the work: In all four CD4+ subsets, TCRB CDR3 length was moderately but significantly shorter in type 1 diabetes patients. Naive, central memory and regulatory TCRB repertoires appeared to be more alike among patients than among healthy donors. HLA sub-analyses involved small numbers of individuals, so any influence of HLA type on TCRB rearrangement remained unresolved. Sequencing cDNA rather than genomic DNA could over-represent highly expressing activated cells, although activation and CD3 levels did not differ between groups. Shorter templates might have been favored by PCR, but patient and control samples were amplified and corrected together, so both groups would have been affected equally by any skew. At VDJ recombination sites, patients with type 1 diabetes made fewer insertions and deleted more nucleotides, a pattern implying thymic rearrangement abnormalities.

The sequenced material came from naive CD4+ T cells from blood. Taken with the paper, the label for cell subset or site translates to: true naive CD4+ T cells. The clonotype comes from a woman aged 18-35 years with type 1 diabetes. This chain joins TRBV10-3 to TRBJ2-5; the D gene is possibly TRBD2, with 5 bases matching. DNA sequence: TGTGCCATCCGGGATACTAAGCAAGAGACCCAGTACTTC. Its translation is CAIRDTKQETQYF.